This T cell receptor (beta chain) was obtained from a study of radiotherapy plus CTLA-4 blockade in lung cancer. Assay used: immunoSEQ multiplex PCR; TCRdb lists only in-frame clones, some missing. The sample lists around 110,000 clones; 75% to 90% were seen once. Unmatched junction bases numbered 5, after V lost 3 bases and J lost 8 bases. The CDR3 has 16 residues. CDR1 SGHRS and CDR2 YFSETQ come from the germline V gene. The chain joins TRBV5-1 to TRBJ2-1; 16 nucleotides match TRBD2. Material: peripheral blood, obtained from a patient treated with radiotherapy plus ipilimumab. The sequence was obtained from a human donor with non-small cell lung cancer that progressed on radiotherapy plus ipilimumab. The CDR3 here is CASSWGLAGGNDEQFF. Written as DNA, the CDR3 is TGCGCCAGCAGCTGGGGACTAGCGGGAGGGAACGATGAGCAGTTCTTC.